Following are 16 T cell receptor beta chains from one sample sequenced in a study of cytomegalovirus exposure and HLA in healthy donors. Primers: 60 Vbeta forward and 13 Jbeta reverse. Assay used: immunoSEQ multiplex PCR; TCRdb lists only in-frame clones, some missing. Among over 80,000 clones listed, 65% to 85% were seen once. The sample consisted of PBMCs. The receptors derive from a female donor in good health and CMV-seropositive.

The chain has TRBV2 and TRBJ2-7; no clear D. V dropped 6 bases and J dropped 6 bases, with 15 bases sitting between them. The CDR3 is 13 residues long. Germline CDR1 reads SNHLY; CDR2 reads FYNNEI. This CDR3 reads CASRWAKAAEQYF. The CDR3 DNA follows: TGTGCCAGCAGGTGGGCCAAGGCTGCCGAGCAGTACTTC.

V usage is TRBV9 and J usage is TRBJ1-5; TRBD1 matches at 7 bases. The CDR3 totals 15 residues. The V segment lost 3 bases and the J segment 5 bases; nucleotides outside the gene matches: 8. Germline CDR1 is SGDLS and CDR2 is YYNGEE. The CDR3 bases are TGTGCCAGCAGCGCGTCCGGGACAGTTTATCAGCCCCAGCATTTT. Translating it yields CASSASGTVYQPQHF.

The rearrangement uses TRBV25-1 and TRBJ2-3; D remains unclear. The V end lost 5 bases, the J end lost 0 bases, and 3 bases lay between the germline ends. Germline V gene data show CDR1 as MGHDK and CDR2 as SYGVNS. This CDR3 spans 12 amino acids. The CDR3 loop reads CASSTSTDTQYF. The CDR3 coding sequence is TGTGCCAGCAGTACTAGCACAGATACGCAGTATTTT.

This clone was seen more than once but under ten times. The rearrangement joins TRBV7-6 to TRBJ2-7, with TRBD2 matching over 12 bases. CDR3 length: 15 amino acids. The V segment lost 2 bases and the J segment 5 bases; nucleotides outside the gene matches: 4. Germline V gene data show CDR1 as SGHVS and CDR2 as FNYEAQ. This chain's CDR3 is CASSLLAGGSHEQYF. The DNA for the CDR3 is TGTGCCAGCAGCTTACTAGCGGGAGGGTCCCACGAGCAGTACTTC.

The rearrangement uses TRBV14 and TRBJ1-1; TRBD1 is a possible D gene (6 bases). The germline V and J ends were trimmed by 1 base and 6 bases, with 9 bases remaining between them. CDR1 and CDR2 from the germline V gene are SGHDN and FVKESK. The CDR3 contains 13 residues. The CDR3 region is CASSQVWTAEAFF. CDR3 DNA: TGTGCCAGCAGCCAAGTTTGGACAGCTGAAGCTTTCTTT.

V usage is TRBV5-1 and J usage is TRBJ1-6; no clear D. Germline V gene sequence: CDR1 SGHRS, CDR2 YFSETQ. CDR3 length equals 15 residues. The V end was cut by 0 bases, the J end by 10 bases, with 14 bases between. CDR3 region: CASSLAAGSGSPLHF. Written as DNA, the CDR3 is TGCGCCAGCAGCTTGGCGGCGGGTAGCGGGTCACCCCTCCACTTT.

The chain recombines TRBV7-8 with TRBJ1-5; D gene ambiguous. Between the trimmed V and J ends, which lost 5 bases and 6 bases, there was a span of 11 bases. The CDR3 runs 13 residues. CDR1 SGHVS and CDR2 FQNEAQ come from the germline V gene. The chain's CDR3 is CASSPRVGQPQHF. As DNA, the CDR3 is TGTGCCAGCAGCCCGAGGGTAGGTCAGCCCCAGCATTTT.

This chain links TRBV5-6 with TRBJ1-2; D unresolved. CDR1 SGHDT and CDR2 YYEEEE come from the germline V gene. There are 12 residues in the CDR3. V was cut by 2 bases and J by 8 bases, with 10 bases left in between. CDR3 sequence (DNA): TGTGCCAGCAGCTTTAATCGAGGAGGCTACACCTTC. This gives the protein CASSFNRGGYTF.

CDR3 loop: CASSTQGTGNQPQHF. DNA of the CDR3: TGTGCCAGCAGCACCCAGGGTACTGGGAATCAGCCCCAGCATTTT. The V call is TRBV7-2, the J call TRBJ1-5, with a tentative D call TRBD1 (5 bases). V was cut by 5 bases and J by 4 bases, with 15 bases left in between. Germline CDR1 SGHTA, CDR2 FQGNSA. The CDR3 covers 15 residues.

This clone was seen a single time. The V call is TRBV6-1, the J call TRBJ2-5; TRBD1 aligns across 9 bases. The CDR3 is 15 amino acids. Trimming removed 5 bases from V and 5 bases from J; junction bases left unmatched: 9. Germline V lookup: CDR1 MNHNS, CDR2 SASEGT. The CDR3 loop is CASSRLGTGWETQYF. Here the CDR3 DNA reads TGTGCCAGCAGTAGGTTAGGGACAGGGTGGGAGACCCAGTACTTC.

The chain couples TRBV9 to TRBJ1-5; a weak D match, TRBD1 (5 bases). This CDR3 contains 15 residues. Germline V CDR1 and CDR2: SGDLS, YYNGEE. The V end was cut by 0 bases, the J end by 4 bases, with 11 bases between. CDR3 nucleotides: TGTGCCAGCAGCGTAGGGGCGGGGGAGAATCAGCCCCAGCATTTT. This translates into CASSVGAGENQPQHF.

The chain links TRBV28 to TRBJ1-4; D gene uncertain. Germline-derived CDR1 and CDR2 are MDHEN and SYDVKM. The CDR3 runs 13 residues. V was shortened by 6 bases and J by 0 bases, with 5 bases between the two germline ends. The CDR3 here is CASSVATNEKLFF. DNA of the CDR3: TGTGCCAGCAGCGTTGCAACTAATGAAAAACTGTTTTTT.

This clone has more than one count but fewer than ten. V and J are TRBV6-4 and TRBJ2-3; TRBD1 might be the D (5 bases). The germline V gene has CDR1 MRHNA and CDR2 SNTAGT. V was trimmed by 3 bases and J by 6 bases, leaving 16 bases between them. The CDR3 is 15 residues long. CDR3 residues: CASSEGALAGDTQYF. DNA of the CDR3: TGTGCCAGCAGTGAAGGGGCCCTCGCCGGGGATACGCAGTATTTT.

The CDR3 nucleotides are TGTGCCGGCCGGACAGGGTTAAGTAACTATGGCTACACCTTC. It codes for CAGRTGLSNYGYTF. The chain combines TRBV6-1 with TRBJ1-2; 8 bases map to TRBD1. The CDR3 runs to 14 residues. Germline-derived CDR1 and CDR2 are MNHNS and SASEGT. The V gene end was trimmed by 11 bases and the J gene end by 1 base; junction bases not matched to a gene: 9.

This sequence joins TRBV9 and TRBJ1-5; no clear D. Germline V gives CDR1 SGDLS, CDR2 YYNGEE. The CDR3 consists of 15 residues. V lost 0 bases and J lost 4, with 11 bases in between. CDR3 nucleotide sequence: TGTGCCAGCAGCGTAGGGATGGACTGGAATCAGCCCCAGCATTTT. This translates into CASSVGMDWNQPQHF.

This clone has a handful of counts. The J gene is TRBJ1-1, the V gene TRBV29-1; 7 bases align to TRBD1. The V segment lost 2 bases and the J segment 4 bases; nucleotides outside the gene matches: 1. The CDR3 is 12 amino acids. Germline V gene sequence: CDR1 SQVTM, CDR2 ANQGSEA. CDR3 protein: CSVERQGTEAFF. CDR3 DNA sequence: TGCAGCGTTGAACGACAGGGCACTGAAGCTTTCTTT.